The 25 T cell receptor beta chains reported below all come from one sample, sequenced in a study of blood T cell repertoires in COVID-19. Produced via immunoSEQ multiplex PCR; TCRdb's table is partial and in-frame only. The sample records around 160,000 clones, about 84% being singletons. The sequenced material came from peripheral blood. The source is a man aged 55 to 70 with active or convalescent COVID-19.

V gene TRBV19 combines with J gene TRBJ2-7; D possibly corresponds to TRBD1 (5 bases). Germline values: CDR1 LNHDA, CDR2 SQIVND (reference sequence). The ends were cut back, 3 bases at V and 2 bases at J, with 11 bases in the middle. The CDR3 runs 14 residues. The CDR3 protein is CASSMKGPTYEQYF. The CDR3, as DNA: TGTGCCAGTAGTATGAAGGGGCCCACCTACGAGCAGTACTTC.

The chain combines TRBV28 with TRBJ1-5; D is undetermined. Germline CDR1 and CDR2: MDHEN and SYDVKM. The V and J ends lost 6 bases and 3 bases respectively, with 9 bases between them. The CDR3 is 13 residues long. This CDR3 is CASREVPNQPQHF. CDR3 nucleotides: TGTGCCAGCAGGGAGGTCCCCAATCAGCCCCAGCATTTT.

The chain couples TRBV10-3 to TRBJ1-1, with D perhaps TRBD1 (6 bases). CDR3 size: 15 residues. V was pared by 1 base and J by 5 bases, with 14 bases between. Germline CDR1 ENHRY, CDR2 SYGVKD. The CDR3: CAISEWAGARTEAFF. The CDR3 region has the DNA TGTGCCATCAGTGAGTGGGCAGGGGCGAGGACTGAAGCTTTCTTT.

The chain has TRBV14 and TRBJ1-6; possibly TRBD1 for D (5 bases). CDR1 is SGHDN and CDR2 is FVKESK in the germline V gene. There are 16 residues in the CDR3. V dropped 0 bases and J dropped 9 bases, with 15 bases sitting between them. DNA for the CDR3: TGTGCCAGCAGCCAAGAATACCCCCGGAGGGGTTCACCCCTCCACTTT. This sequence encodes CASSQEYPRRGSPLHF.

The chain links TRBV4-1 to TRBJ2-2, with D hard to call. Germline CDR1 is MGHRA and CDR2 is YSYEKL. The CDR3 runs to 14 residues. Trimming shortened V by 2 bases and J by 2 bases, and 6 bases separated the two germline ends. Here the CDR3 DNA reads TGCGCCAGCAGCCAAACAGACAACACCGGGGAGCTGTTTTTT. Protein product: CASSQTDNTGELFF.

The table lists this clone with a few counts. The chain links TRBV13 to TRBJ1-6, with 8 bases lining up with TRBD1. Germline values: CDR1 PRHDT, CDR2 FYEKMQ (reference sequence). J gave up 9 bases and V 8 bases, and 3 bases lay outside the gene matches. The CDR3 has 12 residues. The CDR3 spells CASGRGPSPLHF. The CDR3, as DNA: TGTGCCAGCGGCAGGGGGCCTTCACCCCTCCACTTT.

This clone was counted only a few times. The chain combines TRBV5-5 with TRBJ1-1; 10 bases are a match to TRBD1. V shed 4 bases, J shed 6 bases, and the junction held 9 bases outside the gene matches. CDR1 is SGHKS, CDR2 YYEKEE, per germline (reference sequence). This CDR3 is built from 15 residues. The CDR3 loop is CASSKVTGGLAEAFF. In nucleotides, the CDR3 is TGTGCCAGCAGCAAGGTGACAGGGGGCTTGGCTGAAGCTTTCTTT.

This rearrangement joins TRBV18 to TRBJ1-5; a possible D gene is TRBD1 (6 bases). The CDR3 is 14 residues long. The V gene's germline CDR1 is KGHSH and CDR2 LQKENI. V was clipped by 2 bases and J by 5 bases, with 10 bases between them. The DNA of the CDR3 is TGTGCCAGCTCACCATCAGGGGACCATCAGCCCCAGCATTTT. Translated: CASSPSGDHQPQHF.

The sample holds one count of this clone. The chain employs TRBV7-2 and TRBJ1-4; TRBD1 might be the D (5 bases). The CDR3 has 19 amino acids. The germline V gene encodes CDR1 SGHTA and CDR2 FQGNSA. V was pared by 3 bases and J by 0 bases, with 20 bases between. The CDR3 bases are TGTGCCAGCAGCTTCCCGGGGGAGGGGCGCGGGGCAACTAATGAAAAACTGTTTTTT. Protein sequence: CASSFPGEGRGATNEKLFF.

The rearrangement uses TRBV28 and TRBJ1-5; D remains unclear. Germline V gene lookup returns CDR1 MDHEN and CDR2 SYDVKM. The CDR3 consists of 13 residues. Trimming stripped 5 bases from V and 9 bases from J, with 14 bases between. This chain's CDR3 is CASSPHYSRPQHF. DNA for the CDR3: TGTGCCAGCAGTCCACATTACAGTCGGCCCCAGCATTTT.

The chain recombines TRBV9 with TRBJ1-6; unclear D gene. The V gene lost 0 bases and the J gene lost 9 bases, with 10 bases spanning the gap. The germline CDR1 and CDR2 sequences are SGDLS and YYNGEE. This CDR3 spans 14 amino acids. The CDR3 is CASSVGPTLSPLHF. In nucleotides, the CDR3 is TGTGCCAGCAGCGTAGGGCCCACCCTTTCACCCCTCCACTTT.

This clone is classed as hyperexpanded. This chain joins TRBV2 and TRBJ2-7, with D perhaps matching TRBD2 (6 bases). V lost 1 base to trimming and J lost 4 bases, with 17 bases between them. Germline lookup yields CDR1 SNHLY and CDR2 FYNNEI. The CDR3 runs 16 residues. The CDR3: CASSEDGGGSGYEQYF. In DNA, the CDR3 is TGTGCCAGCAGTGAAGACGGTGGGGGTAGCGGATACGAGCAGTACTTC.

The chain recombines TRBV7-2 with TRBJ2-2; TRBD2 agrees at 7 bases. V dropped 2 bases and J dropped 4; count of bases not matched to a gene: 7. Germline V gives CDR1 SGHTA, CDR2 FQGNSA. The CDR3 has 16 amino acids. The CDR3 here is CASSLSPAGATGELFF. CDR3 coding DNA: TGTGCCAGCAGCTTATCTCCGGCGGGAGCCACCGGGGAGCTGTTTTTT. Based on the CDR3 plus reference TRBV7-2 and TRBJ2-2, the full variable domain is GAGVSQSPSNKVTEKGKDVELRCDPISGHTALYWYRQSLGQGLEFLIYFQGNSAPDKSGLPSDRFSAERTGGSVSTLTIQRTQQEDSAVYLCASSLSPAGATGELFFGEGSRLTVL.

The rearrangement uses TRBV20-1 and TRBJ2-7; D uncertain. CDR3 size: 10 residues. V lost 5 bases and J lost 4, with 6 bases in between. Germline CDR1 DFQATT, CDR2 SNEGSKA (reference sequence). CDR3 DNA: TGCAGTGCTGGCTCTTACGAGCAGTACTTC. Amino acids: CSAGSYEQYF.

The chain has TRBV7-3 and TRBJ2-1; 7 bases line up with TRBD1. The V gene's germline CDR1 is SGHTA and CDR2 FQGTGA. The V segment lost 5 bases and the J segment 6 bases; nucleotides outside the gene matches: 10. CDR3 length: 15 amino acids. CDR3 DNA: TGTGCCAGCAGCCTTCGACAGGGTCGGGGCAATGAGCAGTTCTTC. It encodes CASSLRQGRGNEQFF.

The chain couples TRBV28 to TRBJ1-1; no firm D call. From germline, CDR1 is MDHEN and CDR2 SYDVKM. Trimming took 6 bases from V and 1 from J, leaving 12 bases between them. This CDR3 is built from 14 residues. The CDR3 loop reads CASSTPQRNTEAFF. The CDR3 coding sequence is TGTGCCAGCAGCACCCCACAAAGGAACACTGAAGCTTTCTTT.

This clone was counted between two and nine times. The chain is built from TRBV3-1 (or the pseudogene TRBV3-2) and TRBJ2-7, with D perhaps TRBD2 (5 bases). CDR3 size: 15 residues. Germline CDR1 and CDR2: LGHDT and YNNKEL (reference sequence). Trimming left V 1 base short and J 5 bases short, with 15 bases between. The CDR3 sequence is CASSQVGGIRHEQYF. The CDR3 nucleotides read TGTGCCAGCAGCCAAGTTGGAGGCATTCGCCACGAGCAGTACTTC.

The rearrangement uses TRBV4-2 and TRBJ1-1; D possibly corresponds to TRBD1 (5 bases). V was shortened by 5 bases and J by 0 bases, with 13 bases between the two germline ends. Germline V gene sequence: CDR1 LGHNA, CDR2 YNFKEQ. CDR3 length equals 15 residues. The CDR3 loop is CASSLRGGMNTEAFF. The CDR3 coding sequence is TGTGCCAGCAGCTTACGGGGGGGGATGAACACTGAAGCTTTCTTT.

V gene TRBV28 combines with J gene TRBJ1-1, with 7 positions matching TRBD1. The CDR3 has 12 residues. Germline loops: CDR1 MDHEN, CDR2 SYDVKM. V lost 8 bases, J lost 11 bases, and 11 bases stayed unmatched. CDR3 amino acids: CASVQSQGEAFF. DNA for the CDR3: TGTGCCAGCGTCCAATCCCAGGGGGAGGCTTTCTTT.

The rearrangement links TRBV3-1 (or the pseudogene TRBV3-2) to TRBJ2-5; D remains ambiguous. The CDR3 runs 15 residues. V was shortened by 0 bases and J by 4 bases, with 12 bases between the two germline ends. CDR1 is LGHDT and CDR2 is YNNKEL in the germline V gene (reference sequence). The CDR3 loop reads CASSQDGLTRETQYF. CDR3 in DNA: TGTGCCAGCAGCCAAGATGGGTTGACACGAGAGACCCAGTACTTC.

The CDR3 loop reads CASSMASGSEQYF. As DNA, the CDR3 is TGTGCCAGTAGTATGGCTAGCGGGAGTGAGCAGTACTTC. The chain links TRBV19 to TRBJ2-7, with 10 bases matching TRBD2. CDR3 length: 13 residues. CDR1 is LNHDA, CDR2 SQIVND, per germline (reference sequence). V shed 3 bases and J 7 bases; nucleotides not matched to a gene: 3.

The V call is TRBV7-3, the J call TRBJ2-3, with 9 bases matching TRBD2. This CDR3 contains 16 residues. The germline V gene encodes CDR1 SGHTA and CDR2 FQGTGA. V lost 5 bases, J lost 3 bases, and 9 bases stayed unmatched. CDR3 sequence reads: CASSPGTSRSTDTQYF. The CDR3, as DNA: TGTGCCAGCAGCCCAGGGACTAGCCGGAGTACAGATACGCAGTATTTT.

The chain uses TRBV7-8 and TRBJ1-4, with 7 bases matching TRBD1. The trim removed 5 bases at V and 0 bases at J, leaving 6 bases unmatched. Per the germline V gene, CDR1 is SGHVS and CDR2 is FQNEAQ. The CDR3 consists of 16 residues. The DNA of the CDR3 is TGTGCCAGCAGCCCGATCGACAGGGCAACTAATGAAAAACTGTTTTTT. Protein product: CASSPIDRATNEKLFF.

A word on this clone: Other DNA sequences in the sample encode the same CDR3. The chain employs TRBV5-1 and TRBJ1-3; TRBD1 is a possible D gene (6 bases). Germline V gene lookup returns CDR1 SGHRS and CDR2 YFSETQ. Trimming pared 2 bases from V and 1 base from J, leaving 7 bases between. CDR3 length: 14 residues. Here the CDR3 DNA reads TGCGCCAGCAGCTTACAGGGATCTGGAAACACCATATATTTT. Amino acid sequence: CASSLQGSGNTIYF.

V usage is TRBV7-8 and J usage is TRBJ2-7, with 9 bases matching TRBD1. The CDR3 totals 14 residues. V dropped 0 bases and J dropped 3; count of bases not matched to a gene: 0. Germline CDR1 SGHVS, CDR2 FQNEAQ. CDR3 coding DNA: TGTGCCAGCAGCTTAGCGGGACAGGGCTACGAGCAGTACTTC. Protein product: CASSLAGQGYEQYF.